This TCR beta chain was recovered during a study of T-cell reconstitution after alpha-beta-depleted transplantation in children. Unique molecular identifiers tagged the TCRbeta library. Via MiXCR, TCRdb re-called the PCR reads, giving one row per CDR3 protein. The sample includes approximately 800,000 distinct CDR3 sequences, roughly 16% of them seen just once. V shed 6 bases, J shed 4 bases, and the junction held 8 bases outside the gene matches. The CDR3 runs 16 residues. CDR1 and CDR2 (germline): SQVTM, ANQGSEA. This chain uses TRBV29-1 with TRBJ2-1, with 14 nucleotides matching TRBD2. Here the sequenced sample was PBMCs, mostly from graft donor cells, taken 360 days after TCRalphabeta/CD19-depleted stem cell transplant. The receptor was isolated from a male patient younger than 18 who had a stem cell transplant for acute lymphoblastic leukemia, so the T cells may come from the graft donor. The CDR3 nucleotides read TGCAGCGTCGGCGGGACTAGCGGGAGTGTTTACAATGAGCAGTTCTTC. As protein: CSVGGTSGSVYNEQFF.